Below are 17 T cell receptor beta chains sequenced from a single sample in a study of CD8+ T cells in alopecia areata. Following RNA extraction, reverse transcription yielded cDNA that acted as the sequencing template. This table comes from immunoSEQ multiplex PCR, and its TCRdb copy is limited to in-frame clones, with some not included. Of some 240,000 clones listed, 57% are singletons. The specimen comprised CD4+ T cells sorted from blood, sampled at week 0. These receptors were taken from a human donor with alopecia areata.

V is TRBV27 and J is TRBJ1-1, with 7 nucleotides matching TRBD1. Germline assignment: CDR1 MNHEY and CDR2 SMNVEV (reference sequence). The CDR3 is 13 amino acids. V shed 5 bases, J shed 6 bases, and the junction held 6 bases outside the gene matches. The CDR3 sequence: CASSIQGRPEAFF. CDR3 bases: TGTGCCAGCAGTATACAGGGGAGGCCTGAAGCTTTCTTT.

This clone was counted only a few times. The rearrangement links TRBV14 to TRBJ2-1; D unresolved. The germline gives CDR1 SGHDN, CDR2 FVKESK. Trimming took 1 base from V and 1 from J, leaving 11 bases between them. This CDR3 spans 16 amino acids. CDR3 protein: CASSQAGGRSYNEQFF. The CDR3 DNA reads TGTGCCAGCAGCCAAGCGGGTGGCCGATCCTACAATGAGCAGTTCTTC.

The V call is TRBV7-2, the J call TRBJ1-2, with 10 bases matching TRBD1. The germline gives CDR1 SGHTA, CDR2 FQGNSA. Germline trimming cut 4 bases from V and 7 bases from J; bases unmatched to any gene: 3. The CDR3 runs 13 residues. CDR3 in DNA: TGTGCCAGCAGCTCGACAGGGGGCGGTGGCTACACCTTC. Translation: CASSSTGGGGYTF.

This clone was recorded once. The chain joins TRBV29-1 to TRBJ1-2; D is uncertain. This CDR3 spans 13 amino acids. From germline, CDR1 is SQVTM and CDR2 ANQGSEA. The germline V and J ends were trimmed by 3 bases and 4 bases, with 12 bases remaining between them. CDR3 sequence (DNA): TGCAGCGTTGAGAATTTGGGGAGCTATGGCTACACCTTC. Translated: CSVENLGSYGYTF.

The CDR3 DNA reads TGTGCCATCAGTGAGACTAGCGGGAGGACTGGAGAGACCCAGTACTTC. This sequence encodes CAISETSGRTGETQYF. The genes are TRBV10-3 and TRBJ2-5; 12 nucleotides agree with TRBD2. CDR1 and CDR2 (germline): ENHRY, SYGVKD. The CDR3 loop spans 16 amino acids. The V segment lost 2 bases and the J segment 4 bases; nucleotides outside the gene matches: 5.

The table lists this clone with a few counts. V is TRBV7-8 and J is TRBJ2-2, with D unresolved. The CDR3 is 16 amino acids. Germline CDR1 reads SGHVS; CDR2 reads FQNEAQ. V gave up 1 base and J gave up 0 bases, with 9 bases separating them. CDR3 region: CASSLETPANTGELFF. The CDR3 coding sequence is TGTGCCAGCAGCTTAGAGACACCCGCGAACACCGGGGAGCTGTTTTTT.

This clone was recorded only once. The chain uses TRBV7-2 and TRBJ2-3; a possible D gene is TRBD2 (7 bases). The CDR3 length is 15 residues. V lost 5 bases and J lost 0, with 12 bases in between. In germline, CDR1 is SGHTA, CDR2 FQGNSA. The CDR3 here is CASSGGRGSTDTQYF. DNA of the CDR3: TGTGCCAGCAGCGGGGGGCGGGGGAGCACAGATACGCAGTATTTT.

The chain has TRBV29-1 and TRBJ2-5; D gene ambiguous. The CDR3 covers 13 residues. V shed 6 bases and J shed 1 base, with 12 bases lying between them. In germline, CDR1 is SQVTM, CDR2 ANQGSEA. CDR3 loop: CSVKEQIQETQYF. The CDR3 DNA reads as TGCAGCGTCAAGGAACAGATCCAAGAGACCCAGTACTTC.

This clone came up a few times. The J gene is TRBJ2-1, the V gene TRBV7-2, with 9 bases aligning to TRBD2. This CDR3 is built from 15 residues. With 1 base clipped from V and 5 bases from J, the junction kept 3 bases outside the gene matches. Looked up from germline, CDR1 is SGHTA and CDR2 is FQGNSA. Here the CDR3 reads CASSLVSGGNNEQFF. CDR3 DNA sequence: TGTGCCAGCAGCTTAGTTAGCGGGGGAAACAATGAGCAGTTCTTC.

CDR3 nucleotides: TGTGCCTGGGCTATCACAGATACGCAGTATTTT. It is translated as CAWAITDTQYF. The chain is built from TRBV30 and TRBJ2-3; D remains unclear. V lost 5 bases and J lost 2, with 5 bases in between. CDR3 length equals 11 residues. The germline CDR1 and CDR2 sequences are GTSNPN and SVGIG (reference sequence). Based on the CDR3 plus reference TRBV30 and TRBJ2-3, the full variable domain is SQTIHQWPATLVQPVGSPLSLECTVEGTSNPNLYWYRQAAGRGLQLLFYSVGIGQISSEVPQNLSASRPQDRQFILSSKKLLLSDSGFYLCAWAITDTQYFGPGTRLTVL.

The genes are TRBV29-1 and TRBJ1-2, with a tentative D call TRBD1 (6 bases). The V gene lost 6 bases and the J gene lost 8 bases, with 16 bases spanning the gap. CDR3 length equals 12 residues. The germline V gene encodes CDR1 SQVTM and CDR2 ANQGSEA. CDR3 sequence (DNA): TGCAGCGTATCCACAGGGCGGAAAGGCTACACCTTC. Translation gives CSVSTGRKGYTF.

V usage is TRBV7-9 and J usage is TRBJ1-1, with D maybe TRBD1 (6 bases). The germline V gene has CDR1 SEHNR and CDR2 FQNEAQ (reference sequence). V was cut by 6 bases and J by 3 bases, with 20 bases left in between. The CDR3 contains 16 residues. CDR3 bases: TGTGCCAGCAGTAGTGACAGGCTAAGCCCCGACACTGAAGCTTTCTTT. As protein: CASSSDRLSPDTEAFF.

The chain links TRBV30 to TRBJ2-7; TRBD2 matches at 9 bases. The CDR3 runs 16 residues. J lost 7 bases, V lost 0 bases, and 13 bases had no gene match. CDR1 GTSNPN and CDR2 SVGIG come from the germline V gene (reference sequence). The CDR3 region has the DNA TGTGCCTGGAGTGTACCGAGCGGGGGGCGCCTCCGTGAGCAGTACTTC. It encodes CAWSVPSGGRLREQYF. The entire variable domain, with the rest obtained from reference TRBV30 and TRBJ2-7, is as follows: SQTIHQWPATLVQPVGSPLSLECTVEGTSNPNLYWYRQAAGRGLQLLFYSVGIGQISSEVPQNLSASRPQDRQFILSSKKLLLSDSGFYLCAWSVPSGGRLREQYFGPGTRLTVT.

The chain carries TRBV9 and TRBJ2-7; D assignment may be TRBD1 or TRBD2 (5 bases each). V was pared by 4 bases and J by 2 bases, with 13 bases between. The V gene's germline CDR1 is SGDLS and CDR2 YYNGEE. The CDR3 has 14 residues. CDR3 DNA sequence: TGTGCCAGCAGCCCCCTCGGGGCTGCCTACGAGCAGTACTTC. Its translation: CASSPLGAAYEQYF. The whole variable domain, remainder taken from reference TRBV9 and TRBJ2-7, is DSGVTQTPKHLITATGQRVTLRCSPRSGDLSVYWYQQSLDQGLQFLIQYYNGEERAKGNILERFSAQQFPDLHSELNLSSLELGDSALYFCASSPLGAAYEQYFGPGTRLTVT.

The rearrangement joins TRBV12-5 to TRBJ1-2, with D maybe TRBD1 (6 bases). This CDR3 is 16 amino acids long. CDR1 is LGHNT and CDR2 is FRNRAP in the germline V gene. The V gene lost 2 bases and the J gene lost 1 base, with 14 bases spanning the gap. The CDR3 region is CASGLPRQALNYGYTF. DNA of the CDR3: TGTGCTAGTGGTTTGCCGCGACAGGCCCTTAACTATGGCTACACCTTC.

The chain carries TRBV6-1 and TRBJ2-6; D is uncertain. V lost 7 bases, J lost 4 bases, and 8 bases lay in between. The CDR3 spans 13 residues. Looked up from germline, CDR1 is MNHNS and CDR2 is SASEGT. Here the CDR3 DNA reads TGTGCCAGCATGCGTGCCGGGGCCAACGTCCTGACTTTC. Its protein product is CASMRAGANVLTF.

This sequence joins TRBV30 and TRBJ2-2; perhaps TRBD2 as D (5 bases). This CDR3 has 15 residues. The ends were cut back, 0 bases at V and 2 bases at J, with 10 bases in the middle. Germline CDR1 GTSNPN, CDR2 SVGIG (reference sequence). The CDR3 DNA is TGTGCCTGGAGTGTAGGTTCGGGAAACACCGGGGAGCTGTTTTTT. It specifies CAWSVGSGNTGELFF.